This T cell receptor beta chain derives from a study of cytomegalovirus exposure and HLA in healthy donors listed by TCRdb under 2017. Study-level background: The approximately 710 repertoires of the first cohort and the 120 validation repertoires were produced on the same platform, according to a later analysis. To predict cytomegalovirus infection status, the study combined high-throughput TCR immunosequencing, statistical association of individual TCRs with disease status, and machine learning. The study aimed to test whether cataloging public T cell receptors could reveal signatures of past pathogen exposure. In addition to the first cohort of 666 subjects, a separate validation cohort of 130 or so different subjects was used. Paper-wide results and their limitations: A few of the identified cytomegalovirus-associated TCR beta chains were confirmed in vitro to be specific for cytomegalovirus antigens. A later analysis lacked HLA typing for the validation cohort, so it scored co-occurrence in that cohort across all 120 or so repertoires. The study listed 150 to 200 TCR beta chains as associated with cytomegalovirus. Cytomegalovirus status was reported to be diagnosed by the classifier with high specificity and sensitivity in both the original and validation cohorts. Most TCR sequences were observed very rarely across donors, whereas some public TCRs were present in many individuals. The authors suggested that the approach could potentially be generalized to other disease states and immunological phenotypes. A later analysis found that TCRs clustered in the first cohort also tended to co-occur in the approximately 120 validation repertoires, with 90% to 95% of cluster scores above 0.

Regarding this clone: The antigen it binds to is not known. It has no much larger one-base neighbor in the sample; base qualities were not kept.

Separate from the approximately 670-subject first cohort, the validation cohort of 120 subjects was the group to which the donors belonged. Libraries were built with the immunoSEQ multiplex PCR assay. From the authors' description of their analysis: A statistical classification framework was built to diagnose cytomegalovirus status from the catalog of TCR beta chain sequences. TCRdb stores this immuneACCESS table with in-frame sequences only. Part of the clones is absent; in the studies checked, under half of the shortfall reflects unresolved V genes, and no reason is known for the rest. V and J calls and clone size are those listed in that table; D and trimming were worked out from the DNA. This sample has fewer than 250,000 clones in its table, and around nine tenths of those were observed once. About 2.8% of the sample rests with the top ten. The sample comprised PBMCs. The TCR comes from a young man in good health and CMV-seronegative.

The CDR3 is CASSEGGSLNYGYTF. At the DNA level, the sequence is TGTGCCAGCAGTGAAGGAGGATCTTTAAACTATGGCTACACCTTC. Here the chain combines TRBV6-1 and TRBJ1-2; the D gene cannot be named for sure. Looking up the germline V gene yields CDR1 MNHNS and CDR2 SASEGT. From the cysteine through the phenylalanine, the CDR3 covers 15 amino acids. CDR3 DNA only is kept here, 45 bases in frame from base 1. The junction shows trimming of 1 base on V and 2 bases on J, plus 11 bases between the germline ends.